Sequencing of this TCR beta chain was carried out in a study of blood T cell repertoires in COVID-19. About the research overall: Specimens from acute and convalescent COVID-19 originated in the United States, Italy and Spain. Nucleic acid was either cDNA or gDNA, and it came from T cells, B-cell-depleted T cells, or PBMCs.

Original processing methods: It was from reference gene primer amplification that nucleated cell counts were estimated. Profiled with immunoSEQ multiplex PCR; TCRdb holds only in-frame clones, not every one. The V and J calls and clone size come from that table; D and trimming were worked out from the DNA. The profile shows roughly 80,000 clones, around nine tenths of them singletons. The CDR3 length is 15 residues. The V and J ends lost 1 base and 4 bases, in that order; junction bases with no gene match: 4. CDR1 is SGHNT, CDR2 YYREEE, per germline (reference sequence). Sequencing was carried out using peripheral blood. The chain has TRBV5-4 and TRBJ1-4; 7 positions match TRBD1. The receptor comes from a woman aged 80 or over with active or convalescent COVID-19. CDR3 sequence: CASSLRTGLNEKLFF. The CDR3 nucleotides are TGTGCCAGCAGCTTGCGGACAGGCCTTAATGAAAAACTGTTTTTT.